A single T cell receptor (beta chain) is shown here with its context. The data were produced by immunoSEQ multiplex PCR, yet TCRdb's version contains in-frame clones alone and is incomplete. The data hold 60,000 to 80,000 clones, with approximately 89% observed a single time. The data are from a study of OX40 agonist ivuxolimab in advanced cancers. About the study: The patients received ivuxolimab by intravenous route every 2 weeks at 0.01 to 10 mg/kg. There were three patients with partial responses, one having hepatocellular carcinoma and two cutaneous melanoma. Among those enrolled, mean age was about 63 years (range about 23 to 90) and 75% to 85% were male.

Autoimmune disease history or systemic immunosuppression led to patient exclusion. The germline V gene has CDR1 SGHTA and CDR2 FQGNSA. This CDR3 contains 18 residues. Trimming at V came to 6 bases and at J to 6 bases, leaving 12 bases not matched to a gene. The receptor comes from an adult with an advanced solid tumor such as melanoma, head and neck, liver or kidney cancer. The V gene is TRBV7-2, the J gene TRBJ2-3; 16 bases align to TRBD2. The material was CD4+ or CD8+ T cells sorted from blood, obtained in a trial of the OX40 agonist ivuxolimab. This CDR3 reads CASSQTGTSGGARDTQYF. The CDR3 coding sequence is TGTGCCAGCAGTCAAACCGGGACTAGCGGGGGGGCCAGGGATACGCAGTATTTT. Drawing the rest from reference TRBV7-2 and TRBJ2-3, the complete variable domain is GAGVSQSPSNKVTEKGKDVELRCDPISGHTALYWYRQSLGQGLEFLIYFQGNSAPDKSGLPSDRFSAERTGGSVSTLTIQRTQQEDSAVYLCASSQTGTSGGARDTQYFGPGTRLTVL.